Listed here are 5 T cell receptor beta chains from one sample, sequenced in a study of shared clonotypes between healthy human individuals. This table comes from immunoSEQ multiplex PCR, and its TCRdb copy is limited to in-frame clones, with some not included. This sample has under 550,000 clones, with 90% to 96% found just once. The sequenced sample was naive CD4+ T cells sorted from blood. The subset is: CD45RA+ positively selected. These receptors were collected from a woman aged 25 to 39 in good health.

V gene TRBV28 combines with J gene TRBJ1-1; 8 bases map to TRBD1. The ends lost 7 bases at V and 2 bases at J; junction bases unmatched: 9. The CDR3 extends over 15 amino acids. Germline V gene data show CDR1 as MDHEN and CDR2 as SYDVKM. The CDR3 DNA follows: TGTGCCAGCATGACAGGGGTCGGAGAAAACACTGAAGCTTTCTTT. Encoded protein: CASMTGVGENTEAFF.

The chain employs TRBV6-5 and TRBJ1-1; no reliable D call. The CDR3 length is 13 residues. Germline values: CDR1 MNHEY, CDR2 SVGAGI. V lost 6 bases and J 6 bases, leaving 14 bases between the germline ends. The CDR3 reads CASSPREGSEAFF. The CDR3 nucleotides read TGTGCCAGCAGCCCGAGGGAGGGATCTGAAGCTTTCTTT.

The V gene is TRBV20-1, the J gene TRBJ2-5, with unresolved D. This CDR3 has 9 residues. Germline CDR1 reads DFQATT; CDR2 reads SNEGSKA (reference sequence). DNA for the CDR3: TGCAGCCCCCAAGAGACCCAGTACTTC. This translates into CSPQETQYF.

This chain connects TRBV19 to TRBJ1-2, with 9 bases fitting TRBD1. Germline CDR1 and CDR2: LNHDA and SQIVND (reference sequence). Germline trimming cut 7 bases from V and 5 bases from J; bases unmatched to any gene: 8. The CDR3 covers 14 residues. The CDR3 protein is CASKLPGTGYGYTF. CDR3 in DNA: TGTGCCAGTAAGCTCCCCGGGACAGGGTATGGCTACACCTTC.

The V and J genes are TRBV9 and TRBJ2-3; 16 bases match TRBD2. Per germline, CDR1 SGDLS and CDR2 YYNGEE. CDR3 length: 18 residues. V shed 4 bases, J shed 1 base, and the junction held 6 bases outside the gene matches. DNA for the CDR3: TGTGCCAGCAGCCCGATGGGACTAGCGGGAGGGCGCACAGATACGCAGTATTTT. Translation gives CASSPMGLAGGRTDTQYF.